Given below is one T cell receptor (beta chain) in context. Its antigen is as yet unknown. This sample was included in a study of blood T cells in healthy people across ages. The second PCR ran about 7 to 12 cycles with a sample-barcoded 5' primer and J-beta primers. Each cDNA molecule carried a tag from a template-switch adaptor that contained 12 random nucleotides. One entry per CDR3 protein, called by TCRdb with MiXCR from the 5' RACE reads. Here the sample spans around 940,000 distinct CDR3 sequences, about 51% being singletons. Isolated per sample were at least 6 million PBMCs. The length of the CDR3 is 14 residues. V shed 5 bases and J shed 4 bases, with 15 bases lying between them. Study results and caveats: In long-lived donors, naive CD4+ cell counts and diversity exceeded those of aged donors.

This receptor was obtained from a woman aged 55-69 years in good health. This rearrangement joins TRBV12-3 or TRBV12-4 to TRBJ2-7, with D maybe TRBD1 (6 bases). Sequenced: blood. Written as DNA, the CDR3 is TGTGCCAGCAGTCTTAAGGGACAATCGTACGAGCAGTACTTC. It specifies CASSLKGQSYEQYF.